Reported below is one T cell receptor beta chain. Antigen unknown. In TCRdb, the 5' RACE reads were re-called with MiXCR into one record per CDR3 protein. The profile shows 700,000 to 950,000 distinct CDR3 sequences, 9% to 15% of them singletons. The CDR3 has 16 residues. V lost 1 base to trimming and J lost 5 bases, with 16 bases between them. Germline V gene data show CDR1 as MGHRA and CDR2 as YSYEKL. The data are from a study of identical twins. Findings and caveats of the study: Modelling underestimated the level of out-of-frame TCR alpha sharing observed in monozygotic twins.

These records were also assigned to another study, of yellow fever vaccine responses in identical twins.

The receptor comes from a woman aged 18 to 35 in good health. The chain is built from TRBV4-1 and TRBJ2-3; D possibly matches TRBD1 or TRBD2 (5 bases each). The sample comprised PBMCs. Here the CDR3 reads CASSQALRGVGDTQYF. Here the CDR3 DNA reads TGCGCCAGCAGCCAAGCCCTTCGAGGGGTTGGAGATACGCAGTATTTT.